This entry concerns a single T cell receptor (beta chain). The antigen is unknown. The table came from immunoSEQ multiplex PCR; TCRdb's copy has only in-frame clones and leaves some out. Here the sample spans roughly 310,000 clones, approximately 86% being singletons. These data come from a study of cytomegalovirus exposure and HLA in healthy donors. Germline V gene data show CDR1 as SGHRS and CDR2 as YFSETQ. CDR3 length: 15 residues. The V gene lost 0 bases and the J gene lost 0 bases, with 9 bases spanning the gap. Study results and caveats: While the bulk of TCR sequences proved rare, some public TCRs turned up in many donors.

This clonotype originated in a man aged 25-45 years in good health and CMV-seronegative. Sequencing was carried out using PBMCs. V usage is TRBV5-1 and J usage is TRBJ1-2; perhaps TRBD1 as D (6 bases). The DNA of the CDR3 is TGCGCCAGCAGCTTGGGGACAGTCTCTAACTATGGCTACACCTTC. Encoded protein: CASSLGTVSNYGYTF. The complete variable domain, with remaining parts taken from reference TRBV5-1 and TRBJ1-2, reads KAGVTQTPRYLIKTRGQQVTLSCSPISGHRSVSWYQQTPGQGLQFLFEYFSETQRNKGNFPGRFSGRQFSNSRSEMNVSTLELGDSALYLCASSLGTVSNYGYTFGSGTRLTVV.